What follows is one T cell receptor (beta chain) and its context. What it binds is unknown. Profiled with immunoSEQ multiplex PCR; TCRdb holds only in-frame clones, not every one. The sample records around 27,000 clones, 80% to 90% being singletons. The sample originates from a study of T cells in narcolepsy. For the study at large: Patients with NT1 or NT2 and healthy control donors were enrolled.

Germline lookup yields CDR1 MNHNS and CDR2 SASEGT. Trimming pared 7 bases from V and 7 bases from J, leaving 17 bases between. The length of the CDR3 is 13 residues. Study findings and constraints: Autoreactive clone sequences were missing from some blood memory CD4+ repertoires. Same-patient CSF and blood CD4+ T cell clonotypes included HCRT-specific and TRIB2-specific autoreactive ones.

The chain carries TRBV6-1 and TRBJ2-7, with D hard to call. Sequenced material: CD45RA- memory CD4+ T cells from PBMCs. The sequence came from a human donor with narcolepsy. CDR3 loop: CASTGVGLKEQYF. Here the CDR3 DNA reads TGTGCCAGCACCGGAGTGGGCCTTAAGGAGCAGTACTTC.